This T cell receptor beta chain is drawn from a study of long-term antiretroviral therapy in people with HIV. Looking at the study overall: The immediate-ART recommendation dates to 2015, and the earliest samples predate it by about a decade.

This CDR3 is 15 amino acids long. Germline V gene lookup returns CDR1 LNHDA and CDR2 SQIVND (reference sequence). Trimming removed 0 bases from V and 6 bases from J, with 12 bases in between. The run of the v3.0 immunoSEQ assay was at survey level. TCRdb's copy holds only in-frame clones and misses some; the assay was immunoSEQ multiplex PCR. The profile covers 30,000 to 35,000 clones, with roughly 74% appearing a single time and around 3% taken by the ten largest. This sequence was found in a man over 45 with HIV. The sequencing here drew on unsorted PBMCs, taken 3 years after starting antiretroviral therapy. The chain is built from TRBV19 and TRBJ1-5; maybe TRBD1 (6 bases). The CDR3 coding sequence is TGTGCCAGTAGTATAGAAGGGGGAATGGGTCAGCCCCAGCATTTT. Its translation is CASSIEGGMGQPQHF.